This TCR beta chain was recovered during a study of T cells in localized non-small cell lung cancer. Whole-study results and caveats: Multi-region tumor sequencing was not done, so intratumor heterogeneity could not be excluded. There were a median roughly 62 of the top 100 tumor clones appearing in adjacent lung. The study linked higher blood T cell density to longer overall survival. Uninvolved adjacent lung showed peak T cell clonality, exceeding tumor.

Deletions cut 1 base from V and 7 bases from J, with 11 bases between. CDR3 length: 14 residues. Germline CDR1 is SEHNR and CDR2 is FQNEAQ (reference sequence). Profiling relied on immunoSEQ multiplex PCR, and the TCRdb table lists in-frame clones only, not all of them. The repertoire holds 40,000 or so clones, with more than 65% as singletons. A remark on this clone: Its cognate antigen is unknown.

Sequencing used peripheral blood, obtained before any cancer treatment. The chain couples TRBV7-9 to TRBJ2-1; TRBD1 is a possible D gene (5 bases). The receptor was derived from a male donor at least 60 years old with stage III squamous cell lung carcinoma. For the CDR3, the DNA is TGTGCCAGCAGCTTAGATGGGGCGAAGAATGAGCAGTTCTTC. It is translated as CASSLDGAKNEQFF.